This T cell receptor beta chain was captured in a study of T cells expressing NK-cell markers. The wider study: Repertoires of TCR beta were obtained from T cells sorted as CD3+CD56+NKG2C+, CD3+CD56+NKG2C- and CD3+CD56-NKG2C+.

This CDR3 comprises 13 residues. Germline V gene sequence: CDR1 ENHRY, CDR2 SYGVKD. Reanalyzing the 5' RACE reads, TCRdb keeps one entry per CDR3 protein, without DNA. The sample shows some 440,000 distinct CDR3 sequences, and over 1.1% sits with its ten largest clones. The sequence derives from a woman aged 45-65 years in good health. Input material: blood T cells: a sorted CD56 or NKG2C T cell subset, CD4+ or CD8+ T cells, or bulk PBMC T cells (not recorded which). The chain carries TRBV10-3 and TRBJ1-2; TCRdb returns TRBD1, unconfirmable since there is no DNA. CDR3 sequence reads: CAITSGTAYGYTF.